Each of the 8 T cell receptor beta chains below was sequenced from the same sample in a study of blood T cell repertoires in COVID-19. Clones were read by immunoSEQ multiplex PCR, and TCRdb kept only the in-frame ones, dropping some. The sample lists 150,000 to 200,000 clones, approximately 93% occurring once. Sequenced input: peripheral blood. Source of these receptors: a woman aged 60 to 75 with COVID-19, enrolled during active disease.

The chain is built from TRBV3-1 (or the pseudogene TRBV3-2) and TRBJ2-7; D is ambiguous. Germline V gene data show CDR1 as LGHDT and CDR2 as YNNKEL (reference sequence). Trimming shortened V by 2 bases and J by 6 bases, and 17 bases separated the two germline ends. This CDR3 has 15 residues. CDR3 sequence: CASSQRETLGLEQYF. CDR3 coding DNA: TGTGCCAGCAGCCAACGAGAGACCCTAGGCCTCGAGCAGTACTTC.

The V gene is TRBV5-5, the J gene TRBJ2-5, with a possible D match to TRBD1 (6 bases). The CDR3 is 15 residues long. V gave up 0 bases and J gave up 5 bases, with 14 bases separating them. CDR1 SGHKS and CDR2 YYEKEE come from the germline V gene (reference sequence). The CDR3 nucleotides read TGTGCCAGCAGCTTGGGAGAACAGGGTTTTGAGACCCAGTACTTC. Protein: CASSLGEQGFETQYF.

This clone has a handful of counts. The gene calls are TRBV5-5 and TRBJ2-1; TRBD2 might be the D (6 bases). The CDR3 runs to 14 residues. Germline V gene data show CDR1 as SGHKS and CDR2 as YYEKEE (reference sequence). The V end lost 1 base, the J end lost 7 bases, and 12 bases lay between the germline ends. The chain's CDR3 is CASSLSRAGNEQFF. The CDR3 DNA reads as TGTGCCAGCAGCTTGAGCAGGGCGGGGAATGAGCAGTTCTTC.

The rearrangement links TRBV7-8 to TRBJ1-6; a weak D match, TRBD1 (5 bases). V lost 1 base, J lost 7 bases, and 8 bases lay in between. The CDR3 is made up of 14 amino acids. Germline V gene lookup returns CDR1 SGHVS and CDR2 FQNEAQ. The CDR3 DNA sequence: TGTGCCAGCAGCTTAGTCCAGGGAAATTCACCCCTCCACTTT. As protein: CASSLVQGNSPLHF.

The V and J genes are TRBV18 and TRBJ2-7; 7 nucleotides agree with TRBD1. V shed 3 bases and J 2 bases; nucleotides not matched to a gene: 10. From germline, CDR1 is KGHSH and CDR2 LQKENI. The CDR3 runs to 16 residues. The CDR3 DNA is TGTGCCAGCTCACCGCGGGCGCCCGGGACAGCCTACGAGCAGTACTTC. Its protein is CASSPRAPGTAYEQYF.

This chain connects TRBV5-6 to TRBJ1-2, with D perhaps matching TRBD1 (6 bases). This CDR3 spans 14 amino acids. The ends were cut back, 4 bases at V and 3 bases at J, with 13 bases in the middle. The germline V gene has CDR1 SGHDT and CDR2 YYEEEE. CDR3 coding DNA: TGTGCCAGCAGCGCTGGACAGAGTGACTATGGCTACACCTTC. Amino acid sequence: CASSAGQSDYGYTF.

This chain connects TRBV4-1 to TRBJ2-5; 7 bases agree with TRBD1. Germline loops: CDR1 MGHRA, CDR2 YSYEKL. This CDR3 region has 15 residues. Losses at the gene ends were 3 bases for V and 1 base for J; bases not matched to a gene: 5. The CDR3 DNA is TGCGCCAGCAGCCACCCCGGGACAGCCCAAGAGACCCAGTACTTC. As protein: CASSHPGTAQETQYF.

The chain combines TRBV2 with TRBJ2-1, with D maybe TRBD1 (5 bases). The germline gives CDR1 SNHLY, CDR2 FYNNEI. CDR3 length: 13 residues. Trimming removed 5 bases from V and 4 bases from J, with 9 bases in between. The CDR3 sequence is CASSRDRYNEQFF. The CDR3 region has the DNA TGTGCCAGCAGTAGAGACAGATACAATGAGCAGTTCTTC.